The 11 T cell receptor beta chains below were found in one sample sequenced in a study of read filtering for tumor transcriptome and immune sequencing. Molecular barcoded adaptors covering alpha/delta and beta/gamma chains were used on about 390 ng RNA. TCRdb itself ran the reads through MiXCR, one entry per CDR3 protein. The sample yields roughly 82,000 distinct CDR3 sequences, 9% to 15% seen once. The sequenced material came from a population of CD138-negative cells sorted from bone marrow. The origin of the receptors is a donor at least 40 years old with multiple myeloma.

A remark on this clonotype: A read error is likely here: a far larger clone is one base away. This chain connects TRBV7-9 to TRBJ1-1, with TRBD1 as a possible D gene (5 bases). CDR1 SEHNR and CDR2 FQNEAQ come from the germline V gene (reference sequence). CDR3 length: 13 amino acids. CDR3 residues: CASSPQGDTGAFF. CDR3 coding DNA: TGTGCCAGCAGTCCCCAGGGCGACACTGGAGCTTTCTTT.

In its sample, this clonotype was seen many times. The chain is built from TRBV12-3 or TRBV12-4 and TRBJ2-5; D might be TRBD1 or TRBD2, each matching 6 bases. The CDR3 spans 13 residues. With 6 bases removed from V and 7 bases from J, the gap between germline ends came to 15 bases. The DNA of the CDR3 is TGTGCCAGCAGCCAAGGGGGGAAAGGGACCCAGTACTTC. This translates into CASSQGGKGTQYF.

The sample holds many counts of this clonotype. This sequence joins TRBV5-1 and TRBJ2-7, with a weak D call TRBD1 (6 bases). Germline CDR1 SGHRS, CDR2 YFSETQ. Trimming left V 7 bases short and J 5 bases short, with 13 bases between. CDR3 length equals 12 residues. CDR3 amino acids: CASGRTVDEQYF. DNA of the CDR3: TGCGCCAGCGGGCGGACAGTCGACGAGCAGTACTTC.

This clonotype has at least ten counts. The chain links TRBV4-2 to TRBJ1-5, with D maybe TRBD1 (5 bases). From germline, CDR1 is LGHNA and CDR2 YNFKEQ. This CDR3 comprises 17 residues. Trimming removed 0 bases from V and 5 bases from J, with 17 bases in between. The CDR3 nucleotides are TGTGCCAGCAGCCAAGAGGGGGGACTAGGAGCGGATCAGCCCCAGCATTTT. Amino acids: CASSQEGGLGADQPQHF.

This clonotype appeared a few times. The chain is built from TRBV6-1 and TRBJ2-1; 13 nucleotides align to TRBD2. V shed 5 bases and J 9 bases; nucleotides not matched to a gene: 13. Germline CDR1 is MNHNS and CDR2 is SASEGT. The CDR3 is 17 amino acids. CDR3: CASSFPSGTSGIGEQFF. In DNA form, the CDR3 reads TGTGCCAGCAGTTTCCCCTCCGGGACTAGCGGGATAGGTGAGCAGTTCTTC.

This clonotype appeared a few times. A single base separates this from a much larger clone, so it may be a read error. This CDR3 is CVSSLPEGSGNTIYF. In DNA form, the CDR3 reads TGTGTCAGCAGCTTACCAGAGGGCTCTGGAAACACCATATATTTT. The gene calls are TRBV7-9 and TRBJ1-3; D unresolved. The CDR3 loop spans 15 amino acids. Germline CDR1 SEHNR, CDR2 FQNEAQ (reference sequence).

This clonotype was counted at least ten times. The chain uses TRBV7-3 and TRBJ2-1; TRBD2 aligns across 10 bases. The CDR3 is made up of 15 amino acids. CDR1 is SGHTA, CDR2 FQGTGA, per germline. The V gene end was trimmed by 3 bases and the J gene end by 7 bases; junction bases not matched to a gene: 6. The CDR3, as DNA: TGTGCCAGCAGCTTTATACTAGCGGGAATTAATGAGCAGTTCTTC. Protein: CASSFILAGINEQFF.

This clonotype came up a few times. The chain combines TRBV20-1 with TRBJ1-5, with TRBD1 matching over 8 bases. Germline V gene data show CDR1 as DFQATT and CDR2 as SNEGSKA (reference sequence). After removal of 5 bases from V and 0 bases from J, the junction contained 3 bases not matched to a gene. The CDR3 loop spans 14 amino acids. The CDR3 DNA is TGCAGTGCTCCCGGACAGGGTAGCAATCAGCCCCAGCATTTT. Protein: CSAPGQGSNQPQHF.

The gene calls are TRBV6-2 or TRBV6-3 and TRBJ2-7; tentatively, D is TRBD2 (6 bases). Trimming stripped 5 bases from V and 7 bases from J, with 15 bases between. CDR3 length: 13 residues. CDR1 is MNHEY and CDR2 is SVGEGT in the germline V gene. CDR3 sequence reads: CASSQVVGGEQYF. The CDR3 nucleotides read TGTGCCAGCAGTCAGGTTGTCGGGGGTGAGCAGTACTTC.

The table lists this clonotype with many counts. The chain is built from TRBV6-2 or TRBV6-3 and TRBJ2-7; D call uncertain. The CDR3 spans 11 residues. CDR1 MNHEY and CDR2 SVGEGT come from the germline V gene. V lost 6 bases to trimming and J lost 4 bases, with 7 bases between them. CDR3 protein: CASRRTYEQYF. For the CDR3, the DNA is TGTGCCAGCAGACGTACATACGAGCAGTACTTC.

This clonotype was counted ten times or more. The gene calls are TRBV7-2 and TRBJ2-7, with 7 bases identical to TRBD2. The J segment lost 0 bases and the V segment lost 5 bases, leaving 10 bases of the junction unmatched. Germline V gene lookup returns CDR1 SGHTA and CDR2 FQGNSA. The CDR3 has 16 amino acids. CDR3 coding DNA: TGTGCCAGCAGCCGACGGATAGCGGGTCTCTCCTACGAGCAGTACTTC. Translated: CASSRRIAGLSYEQYF.